Below, 31 T cell receptor beta chains from the same sample are listed, as sequenced in a study of blood T cells in healthy people across ages. Primed by a sample-barcoded 5' primer and a J-beta primer mix, a second PCR proceeded for roughly 7 to 11 cycles. TCRdb reprocessed the 5' RACE reads via MiXCR and lists one record per CDR3 protein. The sample consists of 2 million or so distinct CDR3 sequences, about 49% of them appearing once. Sequenced: blood. Receptor source: a woman aged 40 to 50 in good health.

V and J are TRBV18 and TRBJ2-5; D is uncertain. CDR3 length equals 13 residues. Trimming left V 0 bases short and J 5 bases short, with 7 bases between. Germline V lookup: CDR1 KGHSH, CDR2 LQKENI. DNA of the CDR3: TGTGCCAGCTCACCACCAGGGCCGGAGACCCAGTACTTC. It codes for CASSPPGPETQYF.

The rearrangement joins TRBV6-6 to TRBJ2-1, with 10 bases matching TRBD1. V was pared by 2 bases and J by 8 bases, with 9 bases of the junction left unmatched. Germline CDR1 reads MNHNY; CDR2 reads SVGAGI (reference sequence). The CDR3 length is 16 residues. CDR3 in amino acids: CASSYAGTGVVYEQFF. CDR3 nucleotides: TGTGCCAGCAGTTACGCCGGGACAGGGGTGGTGTATGAGCAGTTCTTC.

This clonotype has a handful of counts. The J gene is TRBJ2-5, the V gene TRBV2; perhaps TRBD2 as D (7 bases). The germline V gene has CDR1 SNHLY and CDR2 FYNNEI. The CDR3 loop spans 14 amino acids. Trimming took 11 bases from V and 3 from J, leaving 19 bases between them. The CDR3, as DNA: TGTGCCGGACCTCTCGGCGGGGGCGAAGAGACCCAGTACTTC. It codes for CAGPLGGGEETQYF.

The chain is built from TRBV20-1 and TRBJ2-1; the match to TRBD2 covers 13 bases. The better agreement between TRBJ2-7 and the DNA end casts doubt on the J call. CDR1 is DFQATT and CDR2 is SNEGSKA in the germline V gene (reference sequence). The CDR3 has 20 residues. The CDR3 region is CSAGRALTSGGHSSYNEQYF. The CDR3, as DNA: TGCAGTGCTGGGCGGGCCCTGACTAGCGGGGGGCACAGCTCCTACAATGAGCAGTACTTC.

The J gene is TRBJ2-3, the V gene TRBV7-9; perhaps TRBD2 as D (5 bases). Per the germline V gene, CDR1 is SEHNR and CDR2 is FQNEAQ (reference sequence). Between the trimmed V and J ends, which lost 1 base and 2 bases, there was a span of 13 bases. The CDR3 loop spans 16 amino acids. CDR3 protein: CASSLGGNGPTDTQYF. DNA for the CDR3: TGTGCCAGCAGCTTAGGAGGGAACGGACCCACAGATACGCAGTATTTT. Full variable domain (outside the CDR3, taken from reference TRBV7-9 and TRBJ2-3): DTGVSQNPRHKITKRGQNVTFRCDPISEHNRLYWYRQTLGQGPEFLTYFQNEAQLEKSRLLSDRFSAERPKGSFSTLEIQRTEQGDSAMYLCASSLGGNGPTDTQYFGPGTRLTVL.

V usage is TRBV2 and J usage is TRBJ2-4; D is possibly TRBD2 (6 bases). The DNA end is more similar to TRBJ2-7, so the J call may be wrong. The CDR3 spans 14 residues. Looked up from germline, CDR1 is SNHLY and CDR2 is FYNNEI. CDR3 in DNA: TGTGCCAGCAGTGTTCTGGACGGGGGAAACGAGCAGTACTTC. The encoded protein is CASSVLDGGNEQYF.

The chain combines TRBV5-6 with TRBJ2-3, with 8 bases identical to TRBD1. Germline-derived CDR1 and CDR2 are SGHDT and YYEEEE. J was trimmed by 4 bases and V by 2 bases; bases with no gene match: 6. CDR3 size: 15 residues. For the CDR3, the DNA is TGTGCCAGCAGCTTTTTGGACAGGGACGCAGATACGCAGTATTTT. Translated: CASSFLDRDADTQYF.

The V gene is TRBV5-6, the J gene TRBJ2-3; TRBD1 is a possible D gene (5 bases). V dropped 3 bases and J dropped 8 bases, with 22 bases sitting between them. CDR1 SGHDT and CDR2 YYEEEE come from the germline V gene. This CDR3 is built from 16 residues. CDR3 DNA sequence: TGTGCCAGCAGCTCAGAGTCAGGGATTATCAGTGCTACGCAGTATTTT. Protein product: CASSSESGIISATQYF.

This clonotype was seen a few times. V and J are TRBV7-2 and TRBJ2-5; 11 positions agree with TRBD1. J was trimmed by 5 bases and V by 4 bases; bases with no gene match: 6. The CDR3 runs 15 residues. The germline V gene has CDR1 SGHTA and CDR2 FQGNSA. The CDR3 region is CASSYRTGGGETQYF. In DNA form, the CDR3 reads TGTGCCAGCAGCTACCGGACAGGGGGCGGTGAGACCCAGTACTTC.

The V gene is TRBV11-3, the J gene TRBJ2-1, with D uncertain. Between the trimmed V and J ends, which lost 3 bases and 0 bases, there was a span of 12 bases. This CDR3 is 16 amino acids long. Germline CDR1 and CDR2: SGHNT and YENEEA. CDR3 in DNA: TGTGCCAGCAGCTTGGAAGTGGGTCCCTCCTACAATGAGCAGTTCTTC. Encoded protein: CASSLEVGPSYNEQFF.

J is TRBJ2-4 and V is TRBV25-1, with no clear D. Germline-derived CDR1 and CDR2 are MGHDK and SYGVNS. The CDR3 is 13 residues long. Trimming stripped 2 bases from V and 1 base from J, with 3 bases between. The CDR3 sequence is CASSEIAKNIQYF. The CDR3 DNA reads as TGTGCCAGCAGTGAAATCGCCAAAAACATTCAGTACTTC.

This clonotype showed up just a few times. The chain recombines TRBV20-1 with TRBJ2-1, with 13 bases lining up with TRBD2. V was pared by 5 bases and J by 9 bases, with 7 bases of the junction left unmatched. This CDR3 comprises 14 residues. CDR1 DFQATT and CDR2 SNEGSKA come from the germline V gene (reference sequence). The CDR3 spells CSASTSGGRGEQFF. The CDR3 region has the DNA TGCAGTGCTTCGACTAGCGGGGGGCGGGGTGAGCAGTTCTTC.

This clonotype has just a few counts. The chain combines TRBV21-1 with TRBJ2-5; the DNA was not used to check the table's D call, TRBD2. TRBV21-1 represents a pseudogene. This CDR3 comprises 17 residues. Here the CDR3 DNA reads TGTGCCAGCAGCAAAAGGGGACTAGCGGGGGTCGGAGAGACCCAGTACTTC. The encoded protein is CASSKRGLAGVGETQYF.

The chain joins TRBV5-6 to TRBJ2-5; TRBD2 matches 13 bases. The V segment lost 2 bases and the J segment 4 bases; nucleotides outside the gene matches: 5. Germline loops: CDR1 SGHDT, CDR2 YYEEEE. The CDR3 length is 16 residues. In DNA, the CDR3 is TGTGCCAGCAGCTTTTTTACTAGCGGGGGGGCAGAGACCCAGTACTTC. This sequence encodes CASSFFTSGGAETQYF.

V usage is TRBV7-2 and J usage is TRBJ2-7; 8 bases fit TRBD2. CDR3 size: 14 residues. Losses at the gene ends were 1 base for V and 10 bases for J; bases not matched to a gene: 9. The V gene's germline CDR1 is SGHTA and CDR2 FQGNSA. The CDR3 sequence is CASSLDIAGRHQYF. The DNA for the CDR3 is TGTGCCAGCAGCTTAGATATAGCGGGACGACACCAGTACTTC.

J is TRBJ1-6 and V is TRBV4-2, with no clear D. CDR1 LGHNA and CDR2 YNFKEQ come from the germline V gene. The V end was cut by 1 base, the J end by 9 bases, with 16 bases between. The CDR3 runs 16 residues. The CDR3, as DNA: TGTGCCAGCAGCCAAGGGGCCACATGGAACGGTTCACCCCTCCACTTT. Its protein is CASSQGATWNGSPLHF.

This clonotype was observed a few times. This rearrangement joins TRBV27 to TRBJ2-7, with TRBD1 as a possible D gene (5 bases). The CDR3 is 12 residues long. Between the trimmed V and J ends, which lost 8 bases and 7 bases, there was a span of 15 bases. The germline CDR1 and CDR2 sequences are MNHEY and SMNVEV (reference sequence). The CDR3: CASGAGGREQYF. CDR3 nucleotide sequence: TGTGCCAGCGGGGCTGGCGGAAGGGAGCAGTACTTC.

The V gene is TRBV6-6, the J gene TRBJ1-5, with D possibly matching TRBD1 (5 bases). Germline CDR1 MNHNY, CDR2 SVGAGI (reference sequence). The CDR3 has 12 residues. Trimming cost V 0 bases and J 9 bases, with 6 bases left between them. DNA of the CDR3: TGTGCCAGCAGTTACTCGGGGCCGCCCCAGCATTTT. Its translation: CASSYSGPPQHF.

This clonotype was seen more than once but under ten times. V is TRBV4-2 and J is TRBJ2-2; D remains ambiguous. This CDR3 comprises 12 residues. V was shortened by 4 bases and J by 7 bases, with 7 bases between the two germline ends. The germline V gene has CDR1 LGHNA and CDR2 YNFKEQ. The CDR3 loop is CASSPGGGELFF. The CDR3 coding sequence is TGTGCCAGCAGCCCTGGTGGCGGGGAGCTGTTTTTT.

This clonotype has a handful of counts. The rearrangement links TRBV5-1 to TRBJ2-5; 10 bases fit TRBD2. The CDR3 runs 17 residues. V was clipped by 0 bases and J by 5 bases; unmatched bases: 10. Germline CDR1 SGHRS, CDR2 YFSETQ. The CDR3 spells CASSLVGLASTPETQYF. The DNA of the CDR3 is TGCGCCAGCAGCTTGGTGGGACTAGCGAGTACTCCGGAGACCCAGTACTTC.

The gene calls are TRBV27 and TRBJ2-1, with D perhaps assigned TRBD1 or TRBD2 (5 bases each). V lost 7 bases, J lost 6 bases, and 13 bases lay in between. The length of the CDR3 is 13 residues. The germline CDR1 and CDR2 sequences are MNHEY and SMNVEV (reference sequence). CDR3 nucleotide sequence: TGTGCCAGCAAACTAGATGGGGGCAATGAGCAGTTCTTC. This gives the protein CASKLDGGNEQFF.

V gene TRBV27 combines with J gene TRBJ2-4; no clear D gene. Per germline, CDR1 MNHEY and CDR2 SMNVEV (reference sequence). The CDR3 has 10 amino acids. V gave up 2 bases and J gave up 13 bases, with 6 bases separating them. CDR3 DNA: TGTGCCAGCAGTTTAATTGGGCAGTACTTC. It codes for CASSLIGQYF.

This chain's CDR3 is CSVEATGFNYGYTF. The CDR3 DNA reads TGCAGCGTTGAGGCGACAGGGTTCAACTATGGCTACACCTTC. The chain uses TRBV29-1 and TRBJ1-2, with 7 positions matching TRBD1. The length of the CDR3 is 14 residues. CDR1 and CDR2 from the germline V gene are SQVTM and ANQGSEA. V lost 3 bases to trimming and J lost 2 bases; unmatched junction nucleotides: 6.

The V gene is TRBV4-3, the J gene TRBJ1-2; D unresolved. This CDR3 has 13 amino acids. Trimming shortened V by 0 bases and J by 8 bases, and 10 bases separated the two germline ends. The germline CDR1 and CDR2 sequences are LGHNA and YSLEER. The CDR3 protein is CASSQDYGYGYTF. DNA for the CDR3: TGCGCCAGCAGCCAAGATTACGGGTACGGCTACACCTTC.

The CDR3 reads CSVLQGPGGLAYNEQFF. The CDR3 coding sequence is TGCAGCGTTCTTCAGGGGCCTGGGGGGTTGGCCTACAATGAGCAGTTCTTC. This chain joins TRBV29-1 and TRBJ2-1, with D perhaps being TRBD1 or TRBD2 (6 bases each). The CDR3 is 17 amino acids. Trimming cost V 5 bases and J 2 bases, with 22 bases left between them. The V gene's germline CDR1 is SQVTM and CDR2 ANQGSEA.

The rearrangement links TRBV5-1 to TRBJ2-3; 13 bases align to TRBD2. Per germline, CDR1 SGHRS and CDR2 YFSETQ. CDR3 length equals 20 residues. V trimming: 1 base; J trimming: 2 bases; junction bases outside the gene matches: 13. The CDR3 region is CASSLSRTSGGREYTDTQYF. CDR3 sequence (DNA): TGCGCCAGCAGCTTGAGCCGGACTAGCGGGGGTCGGGAATACACAGATACGCAGTATTTT.

The rearrangement uses TRBV4-3 and TRBJ1-6; D gene ambiguous. The CDR3 is made up of 14 amino acids. Trimming cost V 0 bases and J 7 bases, with 7 bases left between them. Germline V gene data show CDR1 as LGHNA and CDR2 as YSLEER. The CDR3 DNA is TGCGCCAGCAGCCAAGATCACGGAAATTCACCCCTCCACTTT. It translates to CASSQDHGNSPLHF.

The rearrangement uses TRBV13 and TRBJ2-1; D may be TRBD1 (7 bases). Trimming pared 5 bases from V and 8 bases from J, leaving 13 bases between. Germline V gives CDR1 PRHDT, CDR2 FYEKMQ (reference sequence). The CDR3 runs to 13 residues. The CDR3 sequence: CASSEGQRDEQFF. DNA of the CDR3: TGTGCCAGCAGCGAGGGACAGCGGGATGAGCAGTTCTTC.

In its sample, this clonotype was seen a few times. The CDR3 region has the DNA TGTGCCAGCAATTCTAACACAGATACGCAGTATTTT. It codes for CASNSNTDTQYF. J is TRBJ2-3 and V is TRBV6-1, with unresolved D. Per germline, CDR1 MNHNS and CDR2 SASEGT. The CDR3 has 12 amino acids. Trimming took off 7 bases at V and 2 bases at J, with 7 bases between the two ends.

The chain combines TRBV9 with TRBJ1-1, with D unclear. CDR3 length equals 14 residues. With 3 bases removed from V and 0 bases from J, the gap between germline ends came to 9 bases. The germline V gene encodes CDR1 SGDLS and CDR2 YYNGEE. CDR3 sequence (DNA): TGTGCCAGCAGCGGGAACGACATGAACACTGAAGCTTTCTTT. Translated, it gives CASSGNDMNTEAFF.

This clonotype has just one count. The germline gene is not matched at one end of the junction; a read error may be the cause. V gene TRBV2 combines with J gene TRBJ2-3; TRBD1 is a possible D gene (6 bases). This CDR3 comprises 16 residues. The V gene's germline CDR1 is SNHLY and CDR2 FYNNEI. The CDR3 bases are TGTGCCAGCAGTAAGGACAGTGGGCTTAGCACAGGTACGCAGTATTTT. Translating it yields CASSKDSGLSTGTQYF. The full variable domain, completed using reference TRBV2 and TRBJ2-3, is EPEVTQTPSHQVTQMGQEVILRCVPISNHLYFYWYRQILGQKVEFLVSFYNNEISEKSEIFDDQFSVERPDGSNFTLKIRSTKLEDSAMYFCASSKDSGLSTGTQYFGPGTRLTVL.